The 11 T cell receptor beta chains below were found in one sample sequenced in a study of cytomegalovirus exposure and HLA in healthy donors. The PCR had 60 Vbeta and 13 Jbeta primers. The table came from immunoSEQ multiplex PCR; TCRdb's copy has only in-frame clones and leaves some out. This sample has some 130,000 clones; around 83% occur once, and the top ten carry roughly 1.3%. The source material was PBMCs. The receptors were sampled from a male donor in good health and CMV-seropositive.

The chain recombines TRBV28 with TRBJ1-4; maybe TRBD1 (5 bases). This CDR3 is 15 amino acids long. Germline V CDR1 and CDR2: MDHEN, SYDVKM. V shed 3 bases and J shed 8 bases, with 16 bases lying between them. The DNA of the CDR3 is TGTGCCAGCAGTTTTCGGACAAAATCCGAGGAAAAACTGTTTTTT. The encoded protein is CASSFRTKSEEKLFF.

The genes are TRBV28 and TRBJ1-5, with D unresolved. This CDR3 is built from 16 residues. The germline V and J ends were trimmed by 6 bases and 0 bases, with 15 bases remaining between them. Germline CDR1 reads MDHEN; CDR2 reads SYDVKM. CDR3 coding DNA: TGTGCCAGCAGCTCCCACATTGGCCTTAGCAATCAGCCCCAGCATTTT. It is translated as CASSSHIGLSNQPQHF.

The J gene is TRBJ2-7, the V gene TRBV9; 12 bases align to TRBD1. This CDR3 is 15 amino acids long. Losses at the gene ends were 3 bases for V and 4 bases for J; bases not matched to a gene: 5. Per the germline V gene, CDR1 is SGDLS and CDR2 is YYNGEE. DNA for the CDR3: TGTGCCAGCAGCGCAGGGACAGGGGGCGCGTACGAGCAGTACTTC. It yields the protein CASSAGTGGAYEQYF.

The J gene is TRBJ1-2, the V gene TRBV4-1, with a weak D call TRBD1 (6 bases). The germline V gene has CDR1 MGHRA and CDR2 YSYEKL. The length of the CDR3 is 14 residues. Trimming cost V 4 bases and J 3 bases, with 12 bases left between them. For the CDR3, the DNA is TGCGCCAGCAGCCCGGGAACAGGGCACTATGGCTACACCTTC. Amino acid sequence: CASSPGTGHYGYTF.

The chain is built from TRBV9 and TRBJ2-5; 10 positions match TRBD1. Germline values: CDR1 SGDLS, CDR2 YYNGEE. The CDR3 spans 16 residues. The trim removed 3 bases at V and 1 base at J, leaving 6 bases unmatched. In nucleotides, the CDR3 is TGTGCCAGCAGCGCCCGACAGGGGGCAGCCCAAGAGACCCAGTACTTC. Encoded protein: CASSARQGAAQETQYF.

The rearrangement links TRBV19 to TRBJ1-1, with TRBD1 matching 11 bases. This CDR3 is built from 15 residues. CDR1 and CDR2 from the germline V gene are LNHDA and SQIVND (reference sequence). Trimming removed 3 bases from V and 4 bases from J; junction bases left unmatched: 4. CDR3 sequence reads: CASSIGTGGGTEAFF. CDR3 DNA sequence: TGTGCCAGTAGTATTGGGACAGGGGGTGGCACTGAAGCTTTCTTT.

A note on this clone: Mismatch with germline at one junction end may stem from a read error. The chain employs TRBV29-1 and TRBJ1-2, with 8 nucleotides matching TRBD1. This CDR3 comprises 12 residues. Germline lookup yields CDR1 SQVTM and CDR2 ANQGSEA. Written as DNA, the CDR3 is TGCAGCGGGGGACAGGCTAATAGTGGCTACCCCTTC. This gives the protein CSGGQANSGYPF.

The chain couples TRBV7-9 to TRBJ1-5; no definite D call. This CDR3 contains 12 residues. V lost 3 bases, J lost 3 bases, and 3 bases lay in between. Germline CDR1 reads SEHNR; CDR2 reads FQNEAQ (reference sequence). CDR3 sequence: CASSFNNQPQHF. CDR3 nucleotide sequence: TGTGCCAGCAGCTTCAACAATCAGCCCCAGCATTTT.

The chain uses TRBV28 and TRBJ2-4, with a tentative D call TRBD1 (6 bases). Germline V CDR1 and CDR2: MDHEN, SYDVKM. V shed 2 bases and J shed 7 bases, with 15 bases lying between them. The CDR3 extends over 15 amino acids. The CDR3 loop is CASSLEVGQGNIQYF. The CDR3 nucleotides are TGTGCCAGCAGTTTAGAGGTTGGGCAGGGGAACATTCAGTACTTC.

The chain employs TRBV6-5 and TRBJ2-7; D might be TRBD2 (5 bases). V was cut by 0 bases and J by 3 bases, with 15 bases left in between. Germline V gene sequence: CDR1 MNHEY, CDR2 SVGAGI. This CDR3 has 16 amino acids. CDR3 sequence reads: CASSYSTSGAFYEQYF. In nucleotides, the CDR3 is TGTGCCAGCAGTTACTCGACCAGCGGAGCCTTCTACGAGCAGTACTTC.

V and J are TRBV10-3 and TRBJ2-7; 13 bases are shared with TRBD2. J was trimmed by 4 bases and V by 10 bases; bases with no gene match: 4. The CDR3 covers 13 residues. The germline V gene has CDR1 ENHRY and CDR2 SYGVKD. The CDR3: CATRTSGSYEQYF. CDR3 coding DNA: TGTGCCACCCGGACTAGCGGGAGTTACGAGCAGTACTTC.